This TCR beta chain was sequenced in a study of blood T cell repertoires in COVID-19. Across the whole study: From the United States, Italy and Spain came samples of acute and convalescent COVID-19.

Profiling relied on immunoSEQ multiplex PCR, and the TCRdb table lists in-frame clones only, not all of them. The sample has tens of thousands of clones; 85% to 90% are singletons. The CDR3 loop spans 14 amino acids. With 0 bases clipped from V and 4 bases from J, the junction kept 0 bases outside the gene matches. From germline, CDR1 is SGHRS and CDR2 YFSETQ. Seattle participants joined during active infection and were tracked over time. The genes are TRBV5-1 and TRBJ2-5; TRBD2 agrees at 10 bases. The TCR comes from a woman aged 55-70 years with COVID-19, enrolled during active disease. Input material: peripheral blood. In nucleotides, the CDR3 is TGCGCCAGCAGCTTGGGGACTAGCGGAGAGACCCAGTACTTC. Translated: CASSLGTSGETQYF.